This T cell receptor (beta chain) was sequenced during a study of blood T cells in healthy people across ages. Study-wide points: Per-million-T-cell TCR beta diversity fell roughly linearly with age.

For the second PCR, which ran for about 6 to 11 cycles, a sample-barcoded 5' primer and a J-beta primer mix were used. The template-switch adaptor was a 5' adaptor with 12 random nucleotides. It tagged each cDNA molecule. TCRdb passed the 5' RACE reads through MiXCR, listing each CDR3 protein once. The table includes approximately 690,000 distinct CDR3 sequences, 40% to 45% detected once. Each donor's blood draw was around 9.2 milliliters of peripheral blood. Whenever a sample was processed, at least 6 million PBMCs were isolated. This clonotype has a handful of counts. Its specificity is not known. Germline V gene sequence: CDR1 ENHRY, CDR2 SYGVKD. This CDR3 is 14 amino acids long. With V trimmed by 10 bases and J by 0 bases, 9 bases remained unmatched.

The receptor was isolated from a man at least 80 years old in good health. Sample: blood. The chain combines TRBV10-3 with TRBJ2-7; 7 bases are a match to TRBD2. The CDR3 DNA sequence: TGTGCCACCGGGACGGGAGGAAGCTCCTACGAGCAGTACTTC. It codes for CATGTGGSSYEQYF.